This T cell receptor (beta chain) was documented in a study of radiation and T cells in renal cell carcinoma. Assay used: immunoSEQ multiplex PCR; TCRdb lists only in-frame clones, some missing. The sample records around 160,000 clones, approximately 90% being singletons. V lost 6 bases and J lost 0, with 7 bases in between. CDR3 length: 13 amino acids. The germline gives CDR1 MNHEY, CDR2 SMNVEV (reference sequence). The sample's time point: baseline pretreatment blood. The treatment here: 15 Gy SBRT to primary tumor, nephrectomy 4 weeks later. Serial blood draws occurred at baseline and 2 and 4 weeks post-SBRT.

Sample: blood, taken from a patient whose treatment included radiotherapy and nephrectomy. This sequence originates from a woman between 65 and 79 years old with renal cell carcinoma. V is TRBV27 and J is TRBJ2-3; D is uncertain. The CDR3 coding sequence is TGTGCCAGCAGGTTTGCTAGCACAGATACGCAGTATTTT. This sequence encodes CASRFASTDTQYF.